The 25 T cell receptor beta chains below were found in one sample sequenced in a study of early T cells in non-severe SARS-CoV-2 infection. One entry per CDR3 protein, called by TCRdb with MiXCR from the 5' RACE reads. The data show approximately 65,000 distinct CDR3 sequences, with around 15% seen just once and around 15% held by the top ten. The sample was whole blood. The source is an adult who was a healthcare worker with PCR-confirmed SARS-CoV-2 infection or an uninfected control (not recorded which).

This clonotype has more than one count but fewer than ten. This rearrangement joins TRBV7-3 to TRBJ1-4; D is undetermined. The V end lost 5 bases, the J end lost 8 bases, and 18 bases lay between the germline ends. This CDR3 spans 15 amino acids. The germline gives CDR1 SGHTA, CDR2 FQGTGA. The CDR3 region is CASSPTGLPGEKLFF. The CDR3 nucleotides are TGTGCCAGCAGCCCCACCGGCCTACCGGGAGAAAAACTGTTTTTT.

This clonotype was counted at least ten times. The chain couples TRBV29-1 to TRBJ1-1; TRBD1 might be the D (5 bases). Germline assignment: CDR1 SQVTM and CDR2 ANQGSEA. V was cut by 4 bases and J by 3 bases, with 9 bases left in between. This CDR3 is built from 12 residues. CDR3 in amino acids: CSVAQGDTEAFF. As DNA, the CDR3 is TGCAGCGTTGCACAAGGGGACACTGAAGCTTTCTTT.

The chain is built from TRBV12-3 or TRBV12-4 and TRBJ1-5; TRBD1 aligns across 7 bases. The CDR3 length is 15 residues. With V trimmed by 2 bases and J by 4 bases, 5 bases remained unmatched. CDR3 in amino acids: CASSLSGGMNQPQHF. In DNA, the CDR3 is TGTGCCAGCAGTTTATCAGGGGGAATGAATCAGCCCCAGCATTTT.

V and J are TRBV7-6 and TRBJ2-1; D is uncertain. With 1 base removed from V and 8 bases from J, the gap between germline ends came to 6 bases. CDR1 is SGHVS and CDR2 is FNYEAQ in the germline V gene. The CDR3 is made up of 12 amino acids. The CDR3 DNA reads as TGTGCCAGCAGCTTAGGCGACGATGAGCAGTTCTTC. Translated, it gives CASSLGDDEQFF.

Here the CDR3 DNA reads TGTGCCAGCAGCCAAAATCCAATCCCAACAGGGTTCACCGGGGAGCTGTTTTTT. It encodes CASSQNPIPTGFTGELFF. J is TRBJ2-2 and V is TRBV7-3; weak D call: TRBD1 (6 bases). V was shortened by 5 bases and J by 4 bases, with 23 bases between the two germline ends. This CDR3 is built from 18 residues. Looked up from germline, CDR1 is SGHTA and CDR2 is FQGTGA.

This clonotype has just a few counts. The CDR3 DNA follows: TGCAGTGCTGGTGCGGACAGGACAGCCTACGAGCAGTACTTC. It specifies CSAGADRTAYEQYF. This chain links TRBV20-1 with TRBJ2-7; TRBD1 matches at 7 bases. The CDR3 extends over 14 amino acids. Trimming removed 5 bases from V and 2 bases from J; junction bases left unmatched: 9. Germline V lookup: CDR1 DFQATT, CDR2 SNEGSKA (reference sequence).

This clonotype was seen a handful of times. The V gene is TRBV4-1, the J gene TRBJ2-7, with 8 bases that match TRBD2. Germline values: CDR1 MGHRA, CDR2 YSYEKL. CDR3 length: 14 amino acids. V shed 3 bases and J 2 bases; nucleotides not matched to a gene: 3. DNA of the CDR3: TGCGCCAGCAGCCAGGTCGGGGGGGCCTACGAGCAGTACTTC. Amino acid sequence: CASSQVGGAYEQYF.

Only a few counts were recorded for this clonotype. This chain links TRBV11-2 with TRBJ2-7; D unresolved. This CDR3 has 17 amino acids. Deletions cut 1 base from V and 2 bases from J, with 18 bases between. From germline, CDR1 is SGHAT and CDR2 FQNNGV. CDR3 region: CASSLGAASFSPYEQYF. The CDR3 nucleotides are TGTGCCAGCAGCTTAGGCGCGGCGTCCTTCAGCCCCTACGAGCAGTACTTC.

The J gene is TRBJ1-3, the V gene TRBV6-5; D call uncertain. Germline-derived CDR1 and CDR2 are MNHEY and SVGAGI. The CDR3 extends over 13 amino acids. V lost 5 bases to trimming and J lost 6 bases, with 11 bases between them. CDR3 region: CASSDTAENTIYF. DNA for the CDR3: TGTGCCAGCAGTGACACTGCTGAAAACACCATATATTTT.

This clonotype has at least ten counts. This chain links TRBV10-3 with TRBJ1-4; D ambiguous. The CDR3 sequence is 13 residues long. The germline V and J ends were trimmed by 4 bases and 9 bases, with 12 bases remaining between them. Germline V lookup: CDR1 ENHRY, CDR2 SYGVKD. The CDR3 protein is CAISAPRFQKLFF. The CDR3, as DNA: TGTGCCATCAGTGCCCCAAGGTTTCAAAAACTGTTTTTT.

This clonotype appeared a few times. The chain links TRBV7-2 to TRBJ2-1, with D perhaps TRBD1 or TRBD2 (6 bases each). V lost 1 base to trimming and J lost 7 bases, with 17 bases between them. CDR3 size: 16 residues. The V gene's germline CDR1 is SGHTA and CDR2 FQGNSA. CDR3 sequence: CASSLEGRGLGNEQFF. DNA of the CDR3: TGTGCCAGCAGCTTAGAAGGCCGGGGGCTTGGGAATGAGCAGTTCTTC.

This clonotype was seen a few times. The V gene is TRBV7-2, the J gene TRBJ2-3; D is unclear. This CDR3 region has 15 residues. V was clipped by 5 bases and J by 4 bases, with 16 bases between them. The germline gives CDR1 SGHTA, CDR2 FQGNSA. This CDR3 is CASSLLNGLPDTQYF. As DNA, the CDR3 is TGTGCCAGCAGCCTACTCAACGGGCTCCCAGATACGCAGTATTTT. Together with reference TRBV7-2 and TRBJ2-3, the CDR3 gives the full variable domain: GAGVSQSPSNKVTEKGKDVELRCDPISGHTALYWYRQSLGQGLEFLIYFQGNSAPDKSGLPSDRFSAERTGGSVSTLTIQRTQQEDSAVYLCASSLLNGLPDTQYFGPGTRLTVL.

The table lists this clonotype with many counts. This chain links TRBV12-3 or TRBV12-4 with TRBJ2-1; either TRBD1 or TRBD2 may supply D (6 bases each). CDR3 length equals 15 residues. V gave up 1 base and J gave up 0 bases, with 7 bases separating them. CDR3 nucleotide sequence: TGTGCCAGCAGTTTAGAGGGGGGCTCCTACAATGAGCAGTTCTTC. Protein sequence: CASSLEGGSYNEQFF.

This clonotype occurred a few times. J is TRBJ2-2 and V is TRBV3-1; D gene unclear. CDR3 length: 13 amino acids. Trimming cost V 3 bases and J 6 bases, with 8 bases left between them. Germline V gene lookup returns CDR1 LGHDT and CDR2 YNNKEL (reference sequence). This CDR3 is CASSHSVPGELFF. Written as DNA, the CDR3 is TGTGCCAGCAGCCACAGCGTGCCCGGGGAGCTGTTTTTT.

This chain joins TRBV19 and TRBJ2-3, with D perhaps TRBD1 (6 bases). CDR1 and CDR2 from the germline V gene are LNHDA and SQIVND (reference sequence). V dropped 5 bases and J dropped 4 bases, with 19 bases sitting between them. The CDR3 contains 16 residues. The CDR3 here is CASSPPGAGDPDTQYF. The DNA of the CDR3 is TGTGCCAGTAGTCCGCCTGGGGCAGGGGATCCAGATACGCAGTATTTT.

Only a few counts were recorded for this clonotype. The gene calls are TRBV20-1 and TRBJ2-7; D gene unclear. The germline V gene encodes CDR1 DFQATT and CDR2 SNEGSKA (reference sequence). V shed 6 bases and J shed 0 bases, with 18 bases lying between them. There are 15 residues in the CDR3. The chain's CDR3 is CSAKRSVGSSYEQYF. The CDR3, as DNA: TGCAGTGCCAAAAGGTCCGTGGGCAGCTCCTACGAGCAGTACTTC.

The chain uses TRBV12-3 or TRBV12-4 and TRBJ2-7; D remains unclear. V dropped 6 bases and J dropped 3 bases, with 9 bases sitting between them. This CDR3 region has 12 residues. The CDR3 nucleotides read TGTGCCAGCAGCCGGACGGTCTACGAGCAGTACTTC. This sequence encodes CASSRTVYEQYF.

In its sample, this clonotype was seen many times. The rearrangement joins TRBV6-6 to TRBJ1-1, with a possible D match to TRBD1 (5 bases). Germline CDR1 is MNHNY and CDR2 is SVGAGI (reference sequence). Trimming removed 2 bases at V and 3 bases at J, with 16 bases between. The CDR3 covers 16 residues. CDR3 DNA sequence: TGTGCCAGCAGTTACCCCTTGGTAGGGGACGACACTGAAGCTTTCTTT. It codes for CASSYPLVGDDTEAFF.

This clonotype has only a few counts. V gene TRBV3-1 combines with J gene TRBJ2-7; TRBD1 is a possible D gene (5 bases). There are 15 residues in the CDR3. V lost 1 base to trimming and J lost 4 bases, with 14 bases between them. Germline assignment: CDR1 LGHDT and CDR2 YNNKEL (reference sequence). In DNA, the CDR3 is TGTGCCAGCAGCCAAGGGGGCAGGAGACTTTACGAGCAGTACTTC. Its translation is CASSQGGRRLYEQYF.

This clonotype was seen only a few times. The chain recombines TRBV20-1 with TRBJ1-1; the D is unclear. In germline, CDR1 is DFQATT, CDR2 SNEGSKA (reference sequence). The CDR3 extends over 13 amino acids. V lost 0 bases and J lost 0, with 5 bases in between. In DNA form, the CDR3 reads TGCAGTGCTAGAGATTGGCTGAACACTGAAGCTTTCTTT. This sequence encodes CSARDWLNTEAFF.

V is TRBV10-3 and J is TRBJ1-3; the D is unclear. V shed 7 bases and J shed 0 bases, with 13 bases lying between them. This CDR3 is 15 amino acids long. Germline CDR1 is ENHRY and CDR2 is SYGVKD. CDR3 in amino acids: CAIKGDFSSGNTIYF. DNA for the CDR3: TGTGCCATCAAGGGAGATTTCAGCTCTGGAAACACCATATATTTT.

This clonotype was picked up a small number of times. This chain uses TRBV7-9 with TRBJ1-6; 9 nucleotides agree with TRBD1. There are 15 residues in the CDR3. CDR1 SEHNR and CDR2 FQNEAQ come from the germline V gene (reference sequence). V was pared by 1 base and J by 7 bases, with 2 bases of the junction left unmatched. In DNA form, the CDR3 reads TGTGCCAGCAGCTTAGTGGGGACAGGGAATTCACCCCTCCACTTT. Translating gives CASSLVGTGNSPLHF. The full variable domain, rest sourced from reference TRBV7-9 and TRBJ1-6, is DTGVSQNPRHKITKRGQNVTFRCDPISEHNRLYWYRQTLGQGPEFLTYFQNEAQLEKSRLLSDRFSAERPKGSFSTLEIQRTEQGDSAMYLCASSLVGTGNSPLHFGNGTRLTVT.

This chain joins TRBV29-1 and TRBJ1-1; the D gene is possibly TRBD1 (5 bases). The V end lost 4 bases, the J end lost 10 bases, and 13 bases lay between the germline ends. CDR1 and CDR2 from the germline V gene are SQVTM and ANQGSEA. The CDR3 is 11 residues long. The CDR3 region is CSVAGGQGAFF. In DNA form, the CDR3 reads TGCAGCGTTGCGGGCGGCCAGGGAGCTTTCTTT.

Many counts were recorded for this clonotype. The gene calls are TRBV7-9 and TRBJ1-2; D is ambiguous. V was clipped by 3 bases and J by 2 bases, with 10 bases between them. This CDR3 spans 14 amino acids. CDR1 and CDR2 from the germline V gene are SEHNR and FQNEAQ (reference sequence). The chain's CDR3 is CASSLMTDNYGYTF. The CDR3 DNA reads as TGTGCCAGCAGCTTGATGACTGACAACTATGGCTACACCTTC.

This clonotype has more than one count but fewer than ten. The chain recombines TRBV4-3 with TRBJ2-1, with 9 nucleotides matching TRBD2. This CDR3 spans 15 amino acids. Trimming took 4 bases from V and 9 from J; bases not matched to a gene: 10. Looked up from germline, CDR1 is LGHNA and CDR2 is YSLEER. The CDR3 DNA follows: TGCGCCAGCAGCCCCACCACGGGACTAGCCACTGAGCAGTTCTTC. Its translation: CASSPTTGLATEQFF.